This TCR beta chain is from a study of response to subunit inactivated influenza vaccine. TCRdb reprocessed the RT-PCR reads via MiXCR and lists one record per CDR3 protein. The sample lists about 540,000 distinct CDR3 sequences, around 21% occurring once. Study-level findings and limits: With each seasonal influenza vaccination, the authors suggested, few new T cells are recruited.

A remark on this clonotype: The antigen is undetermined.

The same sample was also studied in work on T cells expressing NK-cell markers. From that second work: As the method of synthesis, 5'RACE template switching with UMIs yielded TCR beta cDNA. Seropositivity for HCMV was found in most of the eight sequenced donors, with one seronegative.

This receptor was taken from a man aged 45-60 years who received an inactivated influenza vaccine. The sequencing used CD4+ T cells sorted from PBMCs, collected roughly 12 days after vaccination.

The CDR3 bases are TGTGCCAGCAGCTCCCGGACAGGGGGTGGTTACGAGCAGTACTTC. Translating it yields CASSSRTGGGYEQYF. The chain joins TRBV7-9 to TRBJ2-7; TRBD1 agrees at 10 bases. The CDR3 runs to 15 residues. Germline V lookup: CDR1 SEHNR, CDR2 FQNEAQ (reference sequence). With V trimmed by 4 bases and J by 4 bases, 7 bases remained unmatched.